This T cell receptor (beta chain) was sequenced in a study of shared clonotypes between healthy human individuals. DNA at 150 to 250 ng, tens of thousands of T cell genomes, went into sorted-subset replicate PCRs. TCRdb's table, derived via immunoSEQ multiplex PCR, lists solely in-frame clones and lacks some. In the table there are over 2 million clones, 95% of which are singletons. J gave up 3 bases and V 4 bases, and 8 bases lay outside the gene matches. There are 15 residues in the CDR3. Germline values: CDR1 SGHRS, CDR2 YFSETQ. The sequenced sample was naive CD4+ T cells sorted from blood. Subset: CD45RA+ positively selected. This TCR was sampled from a man in his late teens or twenties in good health. The chain has TRBV5-1 and TRBJ2-7; 9 positions match TRBD1. CDR3: CASSEGTGSRYEQYF. CDR3 bases: TGCGCCAGCAGCGAAGGGACAGGGTCACGCTACGAGCAGTACTTC.